The 25 T cell receptor beta chains reported below all come from one sample, sequenced in a study of T-cell reconstitution after alpha-beta-depleted transplantation in children. Construction of the TCRbeta library involved unique molecular identifiers. TCRdb called the PCR reads again in MiXCR, with one record for every CDR3 protein. The table records about 500,000 distinct CDR3 sequences, about 31% of them present only once. The source was PBMCs from the stem cell graft donor, collected from the stem cell graft. The receptor set was obtained from a human donor who donated a stem cell graft to a child with aplastic anemia.

The V call is TRBV18, the J call TRBJ2-2; D unclear. The CDR3 has 17 residues. The germline V and J ends were trimmed by 4 bases and 2 bases, with 17 bases remaining between them. The germline gives CDR1 KGHSH, CDR2 LQKENI. The CDR3 coding sequence is TGTGCCAGCTCACGCACACCTCAACAGCTAAACACCGGGGAGCTGTTTTTT. This gives the protein CASSRTPQQLNTGELFF.

The rearrangement uses TRBV2 and TRBJ2-2; D call uncertain. Germline-derived CDR1 and CDR2 are SNHLY and FYNNEI. V lost 5 bases to trimming and J lost 6 bases, with 10 bases between them. CDR3 length: 13 amino acids. CDR3 nucleotide sequence: TGTGCCAGCAGTCTCGGGCCGTCCGGGGAGCTGTTTTTT. It codes for CASSLGPSGELFF. Full variable domain (rest looked up from reference TRBV2 and TRBJ2-2): EPEVTQTPSHQVTQMGQEVILRCVPISNHLYFYWYRQILGQKVEFLVSFYNNEISEKSEIFDDQFSVERPDGSNFTLKIRSTKLEDSAMYFCASSLGPSGELFFGEGSRLTVL.

The chain has TRBV24-1 and TRBJ2-5; maybe TRBD2 (6 bases). The CDR3 is 14 residues long. Germline assignment: CDR1 KGHDR and CDR2 SFDVKD. The V and J ends lost 3 bases and 0 bases respectively, with 7 bases between them. CDR3 in DNA: TGTGCCACCAGTGATGGGGGGTACCAAGAGACCCAGTACTTC. The encoded protein is CATSDGGYQETQYF.

This rearrangement joins TRBV4-3 to TRBJ1-6; D not resolved. V lost 3 bases, J lost 14 bases, and 17 bases lay in between. Germline CDR1 is LGHNA and CDR2 is YSLEER. This CDR3 has 14 residues. DNA for the CDR3: TGCGCCAGCAGCCAGGTACAAGGGTATACGGCCCTCCACTTT. Translating gives CASSQVQGYTALHF.

This clonotype was observed a single time. The chain employs TRBV15 and TRBJ1-5; 8 bases are a match to TRBD1. The V and J ends lost 4 bases and 3 bases, in that order; junction bases with no gene match: 8. There are 16 residues in the CDR3. From germline, CDR1 is LNHNV and CDR2 YYDKDF (reference sequence). The CDR3 spells CATSTADRGFNQPQHF. DNA for the CDR3: TGTGCCACCAGCACCGCCGACAGGGGATTCAATCAGCCCCAGCATTTT.

The chain is built from TRBV5-6 and TRBJ1-1; D is undetermined. V lost 2 bases and J 5 bases, leaving 13 bases between the germline ends. Germline V gene lookup returns CDR1 SGHDT and CDR2 YYEEEE. The CDR3 is made up of 14 amino acids. The CDR3, as DNA: TGTGCCAGCAGCTTCGAACTCCGAGGAACTGAAGCTTTCTTT. Its protein product is CASSFELRGTEAFF.

The chain recombines TRBV7-8 with TRBJ1-1; D perhaps matches TRBD1 (5 bases). The CDR3 length is 15 residues. Germline V gene lookup returns CDR1 SGHVS and CDR2 FQNEAQ. Trimming removed 5 bases at V and 4 bases at J, with 17 bases between. CDR3 in DNA: TGTGCCAGCAGCCCCCGCGTCGGGGGTAGCACTGAAGCTTTCTTT. It yields the protein CASSPRVGGSTEAFF.

In its sample, this clonotype was seen a few times. The chain is built from TRBV20-1 and TRBJ2-1; 8 nucleotides match TRBD1. CDR3 length: 15 residues. Germline V lookup: CDR1 DFQATT, CDR2 SNEGSKA (reference sequence). The V gene end was trimmed by 6 bases and the J gene end by 4 bases; junction bases not matched to a gene: 11. CDR3 protein: CSAPRTGLGYNEQFF. The CDR3 DNA reads as TGCAGTGCGCCCCGGACAGGGCTCGGGTACAATGAGCAGTTCTTC.

This sequence joins TRBV11-2 and TRBJ1-6; TRBD1 agrees at 7 bases. Trimming removed 5 bases from V and 7 bases from J; junction bases left unmatched: 5. Germline V gene lookup returns CDR1 SGHAT and CDR2 FQNNGV. CDR3 length equals 14 residues. The CDR3 loop reads CASSLGTENSPLHF. The CDR3 DNA reads TGTGCCAGCAGCCTCGGGACAGAAAATTCACCCCTCCACTTT.

The chain uses TRBV18 and TRBJ2-1; 11 bases agree with TRBD1. Germline V gene data show CDR1 as KGHSH and CDR2 as LQKENI. Trimming at V came to 6 bases and at J to 2 bases, leaving 3 bases not matched to a gene. This CDR3 comprises 15 residues. The CDR3 nucleotides read TGTGCCAGCTCTCGGACAGGGGGCGCCTACAATGAGCAGTTCTTC. It translates to CASSRTGGAYNEQFF.

The chain is built from TRBV6-1 and TRBJ1-1; 11 bases match TRBD1. V lost 6 bases and J lost 5; bases outside the gene matches: 14. The CDR3 covers 17 residues. Per the germline V gene, CDR1 is MNHNS and CDR2 is SASEGT. CDR3 nucleotides: TGTGCCAGCAGCCTCGTCCCGGGACAGGGGGAGAAAACTGAAGCTTTCTTT. Its protein is CASSLVPGQGEKTEAFF.

This clonotype was recorded a few times. The chain uses TRBV20-1 and TRBJ2-7, with a weak D call TRBD1 (5 bases). The germline CDR1 and CDR2 sequences are DFQATT and SNEGSKA (reference sequence). Between the trimmed V and J ends, which lost 3 bases and 7 bases, there was a span of 16 bases. The CDR3 loop spans 13 amino acids. The CDR3 coding sequence is TGCAGTGCTAGGTCCGGGCAGGGTTTGGAGCAGTACTTC. This gives the protein CSARSGQGLEQYF.

Note on this clonotype: The junction differs from germline at one of its ends, possibly a read error. V and J are TRBV12-3 or TRBV12-4 and TRBJ2-4; 11 positions agree with TRBD2. The CDR3 totals 17 residues. This chain's CDR3 is CASSLAAGTSGKNSQYF. The DNA of the CDR3 is TGTGCCAGCAGTTTAGCTGCCGGGACTAGCGGCAAAAACAGTCAGTACTTC.

J is TRBJ1-4 and V is TRBV4-3; D unresolved. Germline CDR1 reads LGHNA; CDR2 reads YSLEER. The CDR3 totals 17 residues. Between the trimmed V and J ends, which lost 0 bases and 0 bases, there was a span of 11 bases. This CDR3 is CASSQDAEPATNEKLFF. The CDR3 nucleotides read TGCGCCAGCAGCCAAGATGCAGAACCCGCAACTAATGAAAAACTGTTTTTT.

V gene TRBV7-2 combines with J gene TRBJ2-5; TRBD2 agrees at 11 bases. The CDR3 sequence is 16 residues long. Germline lookup yields CDR1 SGHTA and CDR2 FQGNSA. The V segment lost 5 bases and the J segment 1 base; nucleotides outside the gene matches: 6. The CDR3 region is CASSTLGLAGQETQYF. As DNA, the CDR3 is TGTGCCAGCAGCACCTTAGGACTAGCGGGCCAAGAGACCCAGTACTTC.

This clonotype showed up just a few times. This chain uses TRBV28 with TRBJ1-6; D perhaps matches TRBD1 (5 bases). In germline, CDR1 is MDHEN, CDR2 SYDVKM. The V end was cut by 0 bases, the J end by 7 bases, with 16 bases between. This CDR3 contains 17 residues. CDR3 sequence (DNA): TGTGCCAGCAGTTTATGGGACCCAGGGAGTGTGAATTCACCCCTCCACTTT. Protein sequence: CASSLWDPGSVNSPLHF.

The rearrangement links TRBV7-2 to TRBJ2-7; 9 positions match TRBD2. The CDR3 totals 16 residues. Germline CDR1 is SGHTA and CDR2 is FQGNSA. After removal of 0 bases from V and 4 bases from J, the junction contained 7 bases not matched to a gene. The CDR3 here is CASSLAALAGRYEQYF. Written as DNA, the CDR3 is TGTGCCAGCAGCTTAGCTGCGCTAGCGGGAAGATACGAGCAGTACTTC. Filled out from reference TRBV7-2 and TRBJ2-7, the complete variable domain reads GAGVSQSPSNKVTEKGKDVELRCDPISGHTALYWYRQSLGQGLEFLIYFQGNSAPDKSGLPSDRFSAERTGGSVSTLTIQRTQQEDSAVYLCASSLAALAGRYEQYFGPGTRLTVT.

A word on this clonotype: One junction end does not reproduce the germline sequence, and a read error may be involved. V usage is TRBV7-6 and J usage is TRBJ2-1; D unclear. Germline V gene lookup returns CDR1 SGHVS and CDR2 FNYEAQ. The CDR3 runs 16 residues. The CDR3, as DNA: TGTGACAGCAGCGTAAGGACGGTTAGCTCCTACAATGAGCAGTTCTTC. It encodes CDSSVRTVSSYNEQFF. The full variable domain, in which reference TRBV7-6 and TRBJ2-1 provide the parts outside the CDR3, is GAGVSQSPRYKVTKRGQDVALRCDPISGHVSLYWYRQALGQGPEFLTYFNYEAQQDKSGLPNDRFSAERPEGSISTLTIQRTEQRDSAMYRCDSSVRTVSSYNEQFFGPGTRLTVL.

V is TRBV9 and J is TRBJ1-2; D gene unclear. Trimming took 0 bases from V and 3 from J, leaving 6 bases between them. Germline values: CDR1 SGDLS, CDR2 YYNGEE. This CDR3 comprises 13 residues. The CDR3 region is CASSVALDYGYTF. The CDR3 DNA is TGTGCCAGCAGCGTAGCGCTTGACTATGGCTACACCTTC.

This chain connects TRBV7-2 to TRBJ2-5, with D maybe TRBD2 (5 bases). The CDR3 is 16 amino acids. The V and J ends lost 3 bases and 4 bases respectively, with 18 bases between them. Per the germline V gene, CDR1 is SGHTA and CDR2 is FQGNSA. Here the CDR3 reads CASSFPPGLRAETQYF. Written as DNA, the CDR3 is TGTGCCAGCAGCTTCCCCCCCGGGCTGAGGGCAGAGACCCAGTACTTC.

The J gene is TRBJ2-7, the V gene TRBV6-2 or TRBV6-3, with D tentatively TRBD1 (5 bases). From germline, CDR1 is MNHEY and CDR2 SVGEGT. The V and J ends lost 4 bases and 3 bases respectively, with 13 bases between them. The CDR3 covers 14 residues. The CDR3 is CASSSQVPVYEQYF. CDR3 DNA: TGTGCCAGCAGTTCACAGGTCCCCGTCTACGAGCAGTACTTC.

The V and J genes are TRBV30 and TRBJ2-3; no clear D gene. Germline V gene sequence: CDR1 GTSNPN, CDR2 SVGIG (reference sequence). V was cut by 8 bases and J by 3 bases, with 12 bases left in between. The CDR3 is 12 amino acids. The CDR3 region has the DNA TGTGCCGGGGTCCGAAGAACAGATACGCAGTATTTT. It is translated as CAGVRRTDTQYF. Based on the CDR3 plus reference TRBV30 and TRBJ2-3, the full variable domain is SQTIHQWPATLVQPVGSPLSLECTVEGTSNPNLYWYRQAAGRGLQLLFYSVGIGQISSEVPQNLSASRPQDRQFILSSKKLLLSDSGFYLCAGVRRTDTQYFGPGTRLTVL.

The J gene is TRBJ2-2, the V gene TRBV19; a weak D match, TRBD2 (5 bases). There are 14 residues in the CDR3. Germline assignment: CDR1 LNHDA and CDR2 SQIVND (reference sequence). V lost 4 bases and J lost 1, with 7 bases in between. CDR3 amino acids: CASSNGMNTGELFF. CDR3 DNA: TGTGCCAGTAGTAACGGGATGAACACCGGGGAGCTGTTTTTT.

A few counts support this clonotype. The chain couples TRBV6-5 to TRBJ2-2; D is possibly TRBD1 (6 bases). The CDR3 has 15 amino acids. Germline-derived CDR1 and CDR2 are MNHEY and SVGAGI. The V gene lost 4 bases and the J gene lost 4 bases, with 13 bases spanning the gap. CDR3 in amino acids: CASSWSGEFTGELFF. The CDR3 nucleotides are TGTGCCAGCAGTTGGTCAGGGGAATTCACCGGGGAGCTGTTTTTT.

Only a few counts were recorded for this clonotype. This chain uses TRBV29-1 with TRBJ2-5, with 12 positions matching TRBD1. The V and J ends lost 3 bases and 5 bases, in that order; junction bases with no gene match: 13. The CDR3 contains 17 residues. CDR1 SQVTM and CDR2 ANQGSEA come from the germline V gene. CDR3 protein: CSVDRGVGTGGVETQYF. In nucleotides, the CDR3 is TGCAGCGTTGATCGTGGGGTTGGGACAGGGGGCGTGGAGACCCAGTACTTC. The full variable domain, its missing parts supplied by reference TRBV29-1 and TRBJ2-5, is SAVISQKPSRDICQRGTSLTIQCQVDSQVTMMFWYRQQPGQSLTLIATANQGSEATYESGFVIDKFPISRPNLTFSTLTVSNMSPEDSSIYLCSVDRGVGTGGVETQYFGPGTRLLVL.